Listed here is a single TCR beta chain. Its antigen is not known. CDR1 is SGHTA, CDR2 FQGNSA, per germline. The CDR3 length is 17 residues. These data originate in a study of monozygotic twins with inflammatory bowel disease. Overall study results and limits: Lower TCRbeta diversity (inverse Simpson) was seen in IBD patients than in healthy co-twins. Support for a single strong signal or clonotype associated with IBD was absent.

After re-calling the 5' RACE reads, TCRdb lists one entry per CDR3 protein, DNA absent. This sample contains some 150,000 distinct CDR3 sequences. This TCR was recovered from a human donor with ulcerative colitis or Crohn's disease, or a healthy co-twin of an affected twin (not recorded which). The V and J genes are TRBV7-2 and TRBJ2-6. The sequencing sample was made of blood. The CDR3 region is CASSLEAYLSGANVLTF.